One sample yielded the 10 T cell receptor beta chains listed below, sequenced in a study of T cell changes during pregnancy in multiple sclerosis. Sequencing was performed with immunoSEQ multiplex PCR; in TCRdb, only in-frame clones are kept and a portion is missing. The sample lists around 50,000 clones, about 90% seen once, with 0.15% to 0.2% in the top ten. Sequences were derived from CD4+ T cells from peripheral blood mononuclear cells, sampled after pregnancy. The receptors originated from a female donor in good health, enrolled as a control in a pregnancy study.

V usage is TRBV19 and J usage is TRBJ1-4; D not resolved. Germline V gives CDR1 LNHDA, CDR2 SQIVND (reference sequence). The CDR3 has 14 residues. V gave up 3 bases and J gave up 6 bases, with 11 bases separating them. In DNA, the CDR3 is TGTGCCAGTAGTATTGCGGGGTGGTATGAAAAACTGTTTTTT. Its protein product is CASSIAGWYEKLFF. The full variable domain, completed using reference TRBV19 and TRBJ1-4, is DGGITQSPKYLFRKEGQNVTLSCEQNLNHDAMYWYRQDPGQGLRLIYYSQIVNDFQKGDIAEGYSVSREKKESFPLTVTSAQKNPTAFYLCASSIAGWYEKLFFGSGTQLSVL.

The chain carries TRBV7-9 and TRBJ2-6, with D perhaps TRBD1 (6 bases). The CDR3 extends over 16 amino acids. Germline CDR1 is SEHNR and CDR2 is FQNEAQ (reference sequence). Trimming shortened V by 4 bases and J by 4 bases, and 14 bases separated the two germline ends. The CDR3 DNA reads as TGTGCCAGCAGCTACAGGGCCCTGGGAGGGGCCAACGTCCTGACTTTC. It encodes CASSYRALGGANVLTF.

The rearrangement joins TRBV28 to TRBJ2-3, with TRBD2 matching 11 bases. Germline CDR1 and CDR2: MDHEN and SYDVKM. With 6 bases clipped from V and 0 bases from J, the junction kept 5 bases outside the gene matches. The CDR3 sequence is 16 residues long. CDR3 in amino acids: CASSVASGGSTDTQYF. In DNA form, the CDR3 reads TGTGCCAGCAGCGTCGCTAGCGGGGGGAGCACAGATACGCAGTATTTT.

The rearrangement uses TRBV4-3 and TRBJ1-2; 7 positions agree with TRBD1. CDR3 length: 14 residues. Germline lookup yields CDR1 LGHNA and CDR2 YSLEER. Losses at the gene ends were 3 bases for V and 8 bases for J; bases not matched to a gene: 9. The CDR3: CASSHSTGARGYTF. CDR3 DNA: TGCGCCAGCAGCCACTCTACAGGGGCCCGGGGCTACACCTTC.

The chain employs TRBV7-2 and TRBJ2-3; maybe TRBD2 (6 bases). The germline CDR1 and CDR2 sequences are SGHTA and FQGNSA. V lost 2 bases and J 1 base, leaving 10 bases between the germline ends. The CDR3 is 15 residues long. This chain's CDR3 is CASSLSPGGTDTQYF. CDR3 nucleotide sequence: TGTGCCAGCAGCTTAAGTCCGGGGGGCACAGATACGCAGTATTTT. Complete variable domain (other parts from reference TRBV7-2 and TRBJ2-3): GAGVSQSPSNKVTEKGKDVELRCDPISGHTALYWYRQSLGQGLEFLIYFQGNSAPDKSGLPSDRFSAERTGGSVSTLTIQRTQQEDSAVYLCASSLSPGGTDTQYFGPGTRLTVL.

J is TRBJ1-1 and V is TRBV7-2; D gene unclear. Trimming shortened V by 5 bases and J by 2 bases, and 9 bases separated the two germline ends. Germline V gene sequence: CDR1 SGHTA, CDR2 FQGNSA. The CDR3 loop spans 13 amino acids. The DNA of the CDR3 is TGTGCCAGCAGCCTATGGAGTAACACTGAAGCTTTCTTT. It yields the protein CASSLWSNTEAFF.

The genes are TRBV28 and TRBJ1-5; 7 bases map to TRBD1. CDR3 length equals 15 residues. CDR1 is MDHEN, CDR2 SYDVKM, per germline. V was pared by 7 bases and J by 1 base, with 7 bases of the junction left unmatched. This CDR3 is CASNTGVWSNQPQHF. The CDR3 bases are TGTGCCAGCAATACAGGGGTCTGGAGCAATCAGCCCCAGCATTTT.

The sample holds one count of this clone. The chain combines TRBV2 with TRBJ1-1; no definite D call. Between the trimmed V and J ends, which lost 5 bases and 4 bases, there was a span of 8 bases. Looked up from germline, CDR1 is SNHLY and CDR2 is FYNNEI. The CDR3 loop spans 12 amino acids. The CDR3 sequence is CASSRTGTEAFF. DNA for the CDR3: TGTGCCAGCAGTAGGACTGGCACTGAAGCTTTCTTT.

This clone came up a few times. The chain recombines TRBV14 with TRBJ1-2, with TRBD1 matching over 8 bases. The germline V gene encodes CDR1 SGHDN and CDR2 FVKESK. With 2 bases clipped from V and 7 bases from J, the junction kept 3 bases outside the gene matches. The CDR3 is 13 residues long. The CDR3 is CASSQWTGLGYTF. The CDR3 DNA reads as TGTGCCAGCAGCCAATGGACAGGGCTTGGCTACACCTTC.

The DNA of the CDR3 is TGTGCCAGCAGTGAATCCCGGGTTGGGGAAAAACTGTTTTTT. Protein product: CASSESRVGEKLFF. The genes are TRBV2 and TRBJ1-4; D not resolved. Trimming removed 2 bases from V and 8 bases from J, with 12 bases in between. Germline CDR1 reads SNHLY; CDR2 reads FYNNEI. This CDR3 is built from 14 residues.